One and the same sample provided the 18 T cell receptor beta chains below, sequenced in a study of OX40 agonist ivuxolimab in advanced cancers. Assay: immunoSEQ multiplex PCR; the TCRdb copy retains only in-frame clones and omits some. Of some 80,000 clones in the sample, roughly 84% were seen once. Sequencing was performed on CD4+ or CD8+ T cells sorted from blood, taken in a trial of the OX40 agonist ivuxolimab. The source of these receptors is an adult with an advanced solid tumor such as melanoma, head and neck, liver or kidney cancer.

The J gene is TRBJ2-7, the V gene TRBV30; TRBD2 is a possible D gene (5 bases). CDR1 and CDR2 (germline): GTSNPN, SVGIG (reference sequence). Trimming took off 2 bases at V and 5 bases at J, with 10 bases between the two ends. There are 12 residues in the CDR3. The CDR3 DNA reads as TGTGCCTGGAGTCAAGGGAGCAACGAGCAGTACTTC. Its protein product is CAWSQGSNEQYF.

V usage is TRBV2 and J usage is TRBJ1-1; a possible D gene is TRBD1 (6 bases). The V end lost 3 bases, the J end lost 11 bases, and 16 bases lay between the germline ends. The CDR3 consists of 13 residues. Germline CDR1 reads SNHLY; CDR2 reads FYNNEI. The CDR3 loop reads CASSDHTGFLAFF. CDR3 coding DNA: TGTGCCAGCAGTGACCACACAGGGTTTCTGGCTTTCTTT.

The chain joins TRBV5-1 to TRBJ2-3, with D possibly being TRBD2 (5 bases). In germline, CDR1 is SGHRS, CDR2 YFSETQ. CDR3 length equals 15 residues. V was pared by 6 bases and J by 0 bases, with 14 bases between. The chain's CDR3 is CASKPSTGSTDTQYF. CDR3 coding DNA: TGCGCCAGCAAGCCCTCGACGGGAAGCACAGATACGCAGTATTTT.

J is TRBJ2-7 and V is TRBV11-2; 10 positions agree with TRBD2. CDR1 and CDR2 from the germline V gene are SGHAT and FQNNGV. Trimming at V came to 5 bases and at J to 4 bases, leaving 5 bases not matched to a gene. CDR3 size: 14 residues. The CDR3 DNA sequence: TGTGCCAGCAGCCTGTTTAGCGGGAGGTACGAGCAGTACTTC. Protein product: CASSLFSGRYEQYF.

The chain couples TRBV29-1 to TRBJ2-7; D unclear. V shed 7 bases and J shed 3 bases, with 19 bases lying between them. This CDR3 has 14 amino acids. From germline, CDR1 is SQVTM and CDR2 ANQGSEA. The CDR3 coding sequence is TGCAGCGCCGTGATCCAGTCTCCAAACTACGAGCAGTACTTC. This sequence encodes CSAVIQSPNYEQYF.

The rearrangement uses TRBV7-2 and TRBJ2-1; D may be TRBD2 (6 bases). CDR3 size: 12 residues. Germline CDR1 SGHTA, CDR2 FQGNSA. With 5 bases removed from V and 8 bases from J, the gap between germline ends came to 10 bases. CDR3 DNA sequence: TGTGCCAGCAGCCCCTGGAGGGATGAGCAGTTCTTC. It is translated as CASSPWRDEQFF. The full variable domain, completed using reference TRBV7-2 and TRBJ2-1, is GAGVSQSPSNKVTEKGKDVELRCDPISGHTALYWYRQSLGQGLEFLIYFQGNSAPDKSGLPSDRFSAERTGGSVSTLTIQRTQQEDSAVYLCASSPWRDEQFFGPGTRLTVL.

This clone was counted once. The gene calls are TRBV6-1 and TRBJ2-5; the D gene is possibly TRBD1 (6 bases). Germline loops: CDR1 MNHNS, CDR2 SASEGT. The CDR3 contains 15 residues. Trimming left V 5 bases short and J 4 bases short, with 17 bases between. CDR3 sequence: CASSRSATGRETQYF. CDR3 nucleotides: TGTGCCAGCAGTCGCTCCGCGACAGGACGAGAGACCCAGTACTTC.

This clone appeared a single time. The gene calls are TRBV5-1 and TRBJ1-5, with D possibly being TRBD1 (6 bases). CDR1 and CDR2 (germline): SGHRS, YFSETQ. V was pared by 0 bases and J by 7 bases, with 14 bases between. This CDR3 contains 15 residues. The CDR3 reads CASSLGGAFEQPQHF. The CDR3 DNA sequence: TGCGCCAGCAGCTTGGGGGGGGCATTTGAACAGCCCCAGCATTTT.

In this sample, this clone turned up a few times. This chain connects TRBV6-5 to TRBJ1-5; D uncertain. The ends were cut back, 5 bases at V and 0 bases at J, with 5 bases in the middle. CDR3 size: 13 residues. CDR1 is MNHEY and CDR2 is SVGAGI in the germline V gene. CDR3 amino acids: CASSRDSNQPQHF. The CDR3 region has the DNA TGTGCCAGCAGTCGAGATAGCAATCAGCCCCAGCATTTT.

This clone has just one count. The gene calls are TRBV11-2 and TRBJ2-7, with D hard to call. CDR3 length: 14 amino acids. Looked up from germline, CDR1 is SGHAT and CDR2 is FQNNGV. The V and J ends lost 5 bases and 7 bases respectively, with 18 bases between them. The CDR3 bases are TGTGCCAGCAGCCCGACAACTGGTTCTGGGGAGCAGTACGTC. Its translation: CASSPTTGSGEQYV.

The J gene is TRBJ2-7, the V gene TRBV28; 9 positions match TRBD1. The CDR3 contains 15 residues. CDR1 and CDR2 from the germline V gene are MDHEN and SYDVKM. V lost 7 bases and J lost 7; bases outside the gene matches: 14. The CDR3 DNA is TGTGCCAGCATCGAATCCAGGACAGGGGTGCGGGAGCAGTACTTC. Translation gives CASIESRTGVREQYF.

The J gene is TRBJ2-2, the V gene TRBV7-2; 10 bases align to TRBD2. Germline values: CDR1 SGHTA, CDR2 FQGNSA. The length of the CDR3 is 15 residues. J gave up 5 bases and V 1 base, and 1 base lay outside the gene matches. The CDR3 sequence is CASSLVAGGTGELFF. For the CDR3, the DNA is TGTGCCAGCAGCTTAGTAGCGGGGGGAACCGGGGAGCTGTTTTTT.

The rearrangement uses TRBV6-9 and TRBJ1-1, with a weak D call TRBD1 (5 bases). The V and J ends lost 3 bases and 1 base respectively, with 6 bases between them. Germline CDR1 and CDR2: MNHGY and SVAAGI. This CDR3 comprises 13 residues. The CDR3 coding sequence is TGTGCCAGCAGTTACGGGACGAACACTGAAGCTTTCTTT. As protein: CASSYGTNTEAFF.

The chain employs TRBV10-1 and TRBJ2-3; perhaps TRBD2 as D (6 bases). Germline V gives CDR1 WNHNN, CDR2 SYGVQD (reference sequence). The V gene lost 0 bases and the J gene lost 7 bases, with 14 bases spanning the gap. The CDR3 consists of 15 residues. The CDR3 loop is CASSESGWAGNTQYF. DNA of the CDR3: TGCGCCAGCAGTGAGTCGGGCTGGGCGGGGAATACGCAGTATTTT.

This clone was observed a handful of times. This chain uses TRBV27 with TRBJ2-7; no clear D. Deletions cut 0 bases from V and 4 bases from J, with 7 bases between. Looked up from germline, CDR1 is MNHEY and CDR2 is SMNVEV (reference sequence). There are 13 residues in the CDR3. The CDR3 loop reads CASSLSPVYEQYV. In nucleotides, the CDR3 is TGTGCCAGCAGTTTATCCCCAGTGTACGAGCAGTACGTC.

The rearrangement links TRBV6-6 to TRBJ1-2, with D unresolved. CDR1 and CDR2 from the germline V gene are MNHNY and SVGAGI (reference sequence). There are 14 residues in the CDR3. V was shortened by 2 bases and J by 4 bases, with 11 bases between the two germline ends. CDR3 protein: CASSYRPSGYGYTF. In nucleotides, the CDR3 is TGTGCCAGCAGTTACCGTCCCTCAGGCTATGGCTACACCTTC.

The table lists this clone with a count of one. The chain recombines TRBV4-1 with TRBJ2-3; 10 bases map to TRBD2. Trimming removed 7 bases from V and 5 bases from J; junction bases left unmatched: 9. CDR1 and CDR2 (germline): MGHRA, YSYEKL. The CDR3 is 15 residues long. The DNA for the CDR3 is TGCGCCAGCAAGACGGGACTAGCGAGGGGAGATACGCAGTATTTT. Translation: CASKTGLARGDTQYF.

V and J are TRBV6-5 and TRBJ1-2; maybe TRBD1 (5 bases). The CDR3 is made up of 14 amino acids. From germline, CDR1 is MNHEY and CDR2 SVGAGI. Trimming left V 6 bases short and J 4 bases short, with 15 bases between. This CDR3 reads CASSSGSGGYGYTF. The CDR3 DNA sequence: TGTGCCAGCAGCAGCGGCTCCGGGGGCTATGGCTACACCTTC.